These 26 T cell receptor beta chains were all obtained from the same sample, sequenced in a study of identical twins (TCRdb year 2016). Libraries were constructed by 5' RACE. Data came from an Illumina HiSeq 2000. TCRdb reprocessed the public reads (quality trimming at Q25 with fastp, clone calling with MiXCR) and kept in-frame beta chains. Each record represents a unique CDR3 protein, reported with the most common genes and DNA among its rows. Across this sample there are roughly 770,000 distinct CDR3 sequences, with over 15% seen only once. Around 13% of the sample is in the top ten clones. This sample was shared with a second study, whose subject was T cells expressing NK-cell markers.

Sequencing was performed on PBMCs. These receptors were taken from a young woman in good health.

The chain has TRBV7-2 and TRBJ2-7; D may be TRBD1 (5 bases). The V gene lost 5 bases and the J gene lost 5 bases, with 13 bases spanning the gap. The CDR3 totals 13 residues. Germline lookup yields CDR1 SGHTA and CDR2 FQGNSA. The CDR3 nucleotides are TGTGCCAGCAGCAAGACAGTTTTGGACGAGCAGTACTTC. Its protein product is CASSKTVLDEQYF.

The J gene is TRBJ2-1, the V gene TRBV7-9; 9 nucleotides align to TRBD1. V was clipped by 6 bases and J by 8 bases; unmatched bases: 5. CDR3 length equals 13 residues. CDR1 SEHNR and CDR2 FQNEAQ come from the germline V gene (reference sequence). The CDR3 region is CASREQGADEQFF. The CDR3 DNA is TGTGCCAGCAGGGAACAGGGGGCTGATGAGCAGTTCTTC.

The CDR3 loop is CASSSGVGSPLHF. CDR3 in DNA: TGTGCCAGCAGTTCGGGGGTGGGCTCACCCCTCCACTTT. The gene calls are TRBV6-5 and TRBJ1-6, with D possibly being TRBD1 (5 bases). V was shortened by 4 bases and J by 10 bases, with 11 bases between the two germline ends. From germline, CDR1 is MNHEY and CDR2 SVGAGI. The CDR3 is 13 amino acids.

This clonotype has a handful of counts. V is TRBV10-3 and J is TRBJ1-5; no clear D. The CDR3 consists of 14 residues. The V and J ends lost 10 bases and 1 base respectively, with 14 bases between them. Germline V CDR1 and CDR2: ENHRY, SYGVKD. CDR3 sequence: CATGASESNQPQHF. DNA for the CDR3: TGTGCCACCGGAGCCAGCGAGAGCAATCAGCCCCAGCATTTT.

This clonotype showed up just a few times. The chain uses TRBV7-9 and TRBJ2-1; no clear D. Germline CDR1 is SEHNR and CDR2 is FQNEAQ (reference sequence). The CDR3 consists of 12 residues. The ends were cut back, 2 bases at V and 9 bases at J, with 8 bases in the middle. CDR3 sequence: CASSLQTLEQFF. Written as DNA, the CDR3 is TGTGCCAGCAGCTTACAAACTCTTGAGCAGTTCTTC.

V is TRBV6-5 and J is TRBJ2-7; TRBD1 or TRBD2 may be the D gene (5 bases each). Germline V gene sequence: CDR1 MNHEY, CDR2 SVGAGI. V was cut by 2 bases and J by 5 bases, with 19 bases left in between. This CDR3 is built from 16 residues. The CDR3: CASSYRGRQWLNEQYF. The DNA for the CDR3 is TGTGCCAGCAGTTACCGGGGACGGCAGTGGCTTAACGAGCAGTACTTC.

This clonotype was seen only a few times. The CDR3 DNA is TGCGCCAGCAGCTTGTCGTTAGCGCGCGATACGCAGTATTTT. It encodes CASSLSLARDTQYF. The V call is TRBV5-1, the J call TRBJ2-3; D may be TRBD2 (5 bases). The CDR3 is 14 amino acids. Germline lookup yields CDR1 SGHRS and CDR2 YFSETQ. Trimming shortened V by 1 base and J by 6 bases, and 12 bases separated the two germline ends.

The V call is TRBV12-3 or TRBV12-4, the J call TRBJ2-2, with TRBD1 identical over 10 bases. This CDR3 has 15 amino acids. With V trimmed by 6 bases and J by 6 bases, 7 bases remained unmatched. The CDR3 sequence: CASRTRDRGAGELFF. The CDR3 coding sequence is TGTGCCAGCAGAACCCGGGACAGGGGCGCCGGGGAGCTGTTTTTT.

This clonotype showed up just a few times. V is TRBV3-1 and J is TRBJ2-7, with TRBD2 matching over 8 bases. The V gene's germline CDR1 is LGHDT and CDR2 YNNKEL (reference sequence). The CDR3 length is 15 residues. V lost 0 bases, J lost 4 bases, and 5 bases stayed unmatched. CDR3 sequence: CASSQEAGVRYEQYF. For the CDR3, the DNA is TGTGCCAGCAGCCAAGAAGCGGGAGTACGGTACGAGCAGTACTTC.

This clonotype has only a few counts. The chain recombines TRBV20-1 with TRBJ1-1, with TRBD1 matching 7 bases. Looked up from germline, CDR1 is DFQATT and CDR2 is SNEGSKA (reference sequence). The CDR3 contains 14 residues. V trimming: 6 bases; J trimming: 1 base; junction bases outside the gene matches: 8. The CDR3 DNA reads as TGCAGTGCACAGGACAGGCTTAGGAACACTGAAGCTTTCTTT. It yields the protein CSAQDRLRNTEAFF.

This clonotype was detected only a few times. This chain joins TRBV20-1 and TRBJ2-1; D is perhaps TRBD2 (6 bases). The CDR3 is 15 residues long. Deletions cut 6 bases from V and 0 bases from J, with 15 bases between. CDR1 and CDR2 (germline): DFQATT, SNEGSKA (reference sequence). CDR3 residues: CSASNIGSSYNEQFF. The DNA of the CDR3 is TGCAGTGCGAGCAACATCGGGAGCTCCTACAATGAGCAGTTCTTC.

The chain employs TRBV7-9 and TRBJ2-1; 7 bases match TRBD1. The CDR3 has 14 amino acids. With 6 bases clipped from V and 4 bases from J, the junction kept 6 bases outside the gene matches. Germline V gene lookup returns CDR1 SEHNR and CDR2 FQNEAQ (reference sequence). CDR3 nucleotide sequence: TGTGCCAGCAGAATAGGGGGCCTGTACAATGAGCAGTTCTTC. It encodes CASRIGGLYNEQFF. The full variable domain, with the rest looked up from reference TRBV7-9 and TRBJ2-1, is DTGVSQNPRHKITKRGQNVTFRCDPISEHNRLYWYRQTLGQGPEFLTYFQNEAQLEKSRLLSDRFSAERPKGSFSTLEIQRTEQGDSAMYLCASRIGGLYNEQFFGPGTRLTVL.

This clonotype was recorded many times. The chain uses TRBV20-1 and TRBJ2-3, with 9 bases identical to TRBD2. V dropped 3 bases and J dropped 2; count of bases not matched to a gene: 9. Germline CDR1 DFQATT, CDR2 SNEGSKA (reference sequence). The CDR3 is 16 residues long. CDR3 in DNA: TGCAGTGCTAGTACTTTAGCGGGGGCTTACACAGATACGCAGTATTTT. It codes for CSASTLAGAYTDTQYF.

This clonotype was found a few times. The gene calls are TRBV30 and TRBJ1-2; weak D call: TRBD1 (6 bases). Germline values: CDR1 GTSNPN, CDR2 SVGIG (reference sequence). The V end was cut by 5 bases, the J end by 4 bases, with 14 bases between. CDR3 length: 13 amino acids. Written as DNA, the CDR3 is TGTGCCTGGGGACAGATCAACTTCTATGGCTACACCTTC. Amino acid sequence: CAWGQINFYGYTF.

The chain couples TRBV5-1 to TRBJ1-2; 9 bases map to TRBD1. V shed 4 bases, J shed 5 bases, and the junction held 6 bases outside the gene matches. Germline-derived CDR1 and CDR2 are SGHRS and YFSETQ. CDR3 length: 14 amino acids. This CDR3 reads CASSKDRGDYGYTF. CDR3 DNA: TGCGCCAGCAGCAAGGACAGGGGCGATTATGGCTACACCTTC.

This clonotype was detected a few times. J is TRBJ2-1 and V is TRBV7-2; D is perhaps TRBD2 (6 bases). V lost 10 bases, J lost 4 bases, and 17 bases lay in between. The CDR3 is made up of 14 amino acids. In germline, CDR1 is SGHTA, CDR2 FQGNSA. Here the CDR3 DNA reads TGTGCCACCACTCGGGGCGGGACTTACAATGAGCAGTTCTTC. Its protein product is CATTRGGTYNEQFF.

This clonotype was recorded a few times. The chain joins TRBV9 to TRBJ2-2; the D gene is possibly TRBD1 (5 bases). V lost 2 bases and J lost 3, with 11 bases in between. CDR1 is SGDLS, CDR2 YYNGEE, per germline. The CDR3 runs 15 residues. The CDR3 is CASSVTASYTGELFF. CDR3 in DNA: TGTGCCAGCAGCGTGACAGCCAGCTACACCGGGGAGCTGTTTTTT.

This clonotype was observed a handful of times. The chain employs TRBV5-1 and TRBJ2-3, with 12 bases matching TRBD2. Germline V gives CDR1 SGHRS, CDR2 YFSETQ. Trimming cost V 7 bases and J 2 bases; bases outside gene matches: 8. This CDR3 has 16 amino acids. The CDR3 nucleotides read TGCGCCAGCTCCGACGGACTAGCGGGGCACACAGATACGCAGTATTTT. This translates into CASSDGLAGHTDTQYF.

This chain joins TRBV6-2 or TRBV6-3 and TRBJ2-7; 14 bases map to TRBD2. After removal of 5 bases from V and 2 bases from J, the junction contained 8 bases not matched to a gene. The CDR3 loop spans 17 amino acids. Germline lookup yields CDR1 MNHEY and CDR2 SVGEGT. Written as DNA, the CDR3 is TGTGCCAGCAGTCCGGGACTAGCGGGAGTACCAGCCTACGAGCAGTACTTC. The encoded protein is CASSPGLAGVPAYEQYF.

The V gene is TRBV6-1, the J gene TRBJ1-2, with no clear D. The V gene lost 6 bases and the J gene lost 8 bases, with 19 bases spanning the gap. Germline V gives CDR1 MNHNS, CDR2 SASEGT. There are 14 residues in the CDR3. The CDR3 here is CASSPQLTGGGYTF. The CDR3 DNA reads as TGTGCCAGCAGCCCGCAGCTCACTGGTGGCGGCTACACCTTC.

This chain connects TRBV11-3 to TRBJ2-5; no clear D. Germline V CDR1 and CDR2: SGHNT, YENEEA. The CDR3 consists of 12 residues. V lost 5 bases, J lost 5 bases, and 9 bases lay in between. The CDR3, as DNA: TGTGCCAGCAGCCCGAAGAGGGAGACCCAGTACTTC. It encodes CASSPKRETQYF. Drawing the rest from reference TRBV11-3 and TRBJ2-5, the complete variable domain is EAGVVQSPRYKIIEKKQPVAFWCNPISGHNTLYWYLQNLGQGPELLIRYENEEAVDDSQLPKDRFSAERLKGVDSTLKIQPAELGDSAVYLCASSPKRETQYFGPGTRLLVL.

The chain has TRBV6-5 and TRBJ1-6, with a tentative D call TRBD1 (5 bases). Per the germline V gene, CDR1 is MNHEY and CDR2 is SVGAGI. The CDR3 length is 16 residues. Trimming shortened V by 0 bases and J by 6 bases, and 12 bases separated the two germline ends. CDR3 DNA sequence: TGTGCCAGCAGTTACTCTTGGACTGGGACTAATTCACCCCTCCACTTT. This gives the protein CASSYSWTGTNSPLHF.

This clonotype occurred a few times. J is TRBJ2-7 and V is TRBV3-1; D call uncertain. Trimming left V 0 bases short and J 7 bases short, with 13 bases between. CDR1 and CDR2 (germline): LGHDT, YNNKEL (reference sequence). The CDR3 covers 14 residues. The CDR3 DNA sequence: TGTGCCAGCAGCCAAGATGCGGCCTCCAGGGAGCAGTACTTC. Its protein product is CASSQDAASREQYF.

The CDR3 bases are TGCGCCAGCAGCTTTGGACTAGCCGTGGATACGCAGTATTTT. It codes for CASSFGLAVDTQYF. This rearrangement joins TRBV5-1 to TRBJ2-3, with TRBD2 identical over 8 bases. The CDR3 runs to 14 residues. Germline trimming cut 2 bases from V and 6 bases from J; bases unmatched to any gene: 5. The germline gives CDR1 SGHRS, CDR2 YFSETQ.

The CDR3 loop reads CASSRDFLGEQFF. For the CDR3, the DNA is TGTGCCAGCAGTCGGGACTTCTTGGGAGAGCAGTTCTTC. The chain employs TRBV7-8 and TRBJ2-1; a possible D gene is TRBD2 (6 bases). V gave up 6 bases and J gave up 10 bases, with 16 bases separating them. The CDR3 has 13 residues. CDR1 and CDR2 (germline): SGHVS, FQNEAQ.

V is TRBV5-1 and J is TRBJ1-2, with a possible D match to TRBD1 (5 bases). Trimming stripped 2 bases from V and 8 bases from J, with 16 bases between. This CDR3 region has 14 residues. Germline V gives CDR1 SGHRS, CDR2 YFSETQ. The CDR3 spells CASSLTDRTDGYTF. Written as DNA, the CDR3 is TGCGCCAGCAGCTTAACCGACAGAACGGACGGCTACACCTTC.